These T cell receptor beta chains were read from a single sample in a study of molecular identifiers for immune sequencing clone quantification. TCRdb re-derived calls from the PCR reads in MiXCR, one entry per CDR3 protein. The data contain around 300,000 distinct CDR3 sequences, about 22% of them seen just once; the ten biggest clones take up 0.74%. Material: naive CD8+ T cells from blood, with Jurkat cell RNA spiked in. These receptors were collected from a human donor in good health. Some libraries in this study had Jurkat cell RNA spiked in. Each CDR3 is given without its conserved first and last residue. Each record gives: CDR3 protein, clone size, CDR3 length, V gene, J gene. Clone size, where shown, is once, few, many, or a class for clones that have expanded.

ASSPGQYGYT,many,10,TRBV6-5,TRBJ1-2
ASSEATYPEAF,few,11,TRBV2,TRBJ1-1
ASSIGGGYSGNTIY,few,14,TRBV19,TRBJ1-3
ASSAWGGGSYEQY,.,13,TRBV5-6,TRBJ2-7
ASSLNKGMNTEAF,.,13,TRBV5-1,TRBJ1-1
ASSPTRQGLGEQY,.,13,TRBV27,TRBJ2-7
ASSTTGGGTDTQY,.,13,TRBV6-5,TRBJ2-3
SASGVWALEQY,.,11,TRBV20-1,TRBJ2-7
ASSQEKYTGELF,.,12,TRBV4-1,TRBJ2-2
ASSSSGGLYNEQF,.,13,TRBV6-2/TRBV6-3,TRBJ2-1
SVDPGNHDPYEQY,many,13,TRBV29-1,TRBJ2-7
ASSGPGTGLNTEAF,few,14,TRBV18,TRBJ1-1
ASSPYPGQETKWGYEQY,.,17,TRBV18,TRBJ2-7
ASSWRQGERDTQY,many,13,TRBV5-1,TRBJ2-3
SARDPGAGYEQY,many,12,TRBV20-1,TRBJ2-7
ASSPAPPHEQY,.,11,TRBV7-9,TRBJ2-7
ASSAPQGPYNEQF,many,13,TRBV9,TRBJ2-1
ASSDLRGQGRETQY,few,14,TRBV25-1,TRBJ2-5
SARPTGQGDEQY,few,12,TRBV20-1,TRBJ2-7
ASSLATDEQY,few,10,TRBV7-9,TRBJ2-7
VSSQSRDRDNNEQF,.,14,TRBV23-1,TRBJ2-1
ASKQDYGYT,many,9,TRBV2,TRBJ1-2
ASSYVVGAGDTEAF,.,14,TRBV6-2/TRBV6-3,TRBJ1-1
ASSIDGAGTTDTQY,few,14,TRBV19,TRBJ2-3
SARPSGPGGYEQY,once,13,TRBV20-1,TRBJ2-7
ASSLAFVGVQETQY,.,14,TRBV7-6,TRBJ2-5
ASSSQRDAYNEQF,few,13,TRBV7-3,TRBJ2-1
ASSLVGGEGDDKQF,once,14,TRBV7-2,TRBJ2-1
ASGFRDTSTDTQY,few,13,TRBV27,TRBJ2-3
SARPLGIRGDTQY,.,13,TRBV20-1,TRBJ2-3
ASSLGASASDTQY,.,13,TRBV11-2,TRBJ2-3
SVERRVAGGYGDTQY,.,15,TRBV29-1,TRBJ2-3
SATPIRDRGYSSGANVLT,once,18,TRBV20-1,TRBJ2-6
ASSAVFTDTQY,many,11,TRBV14,TRBJ2-3
ASSGGLENIQY,few,11,TRBV2,TRBJ2-4
ATETSEGWNYEQY,.,13,TRBV10-3,TRBJ2-7
ASSVTGGSGNTIY,.,13,TRBV9,TRBJ1-3
ASGVRGYEQY,few,10,TRBV12-5,TRBJ2-7
AGSTTGDLLDGF,.,12,TRBV6-2/TRBV6-3,TRBJ1-1
ASSYSRGLLAELF,.,13,TRBV6-5,TRBJ2-2
SAGVRLAGDLQETQY,many,15,TRBV20-1,TRBJ2-5
ASSYSTGGPAGTQY,few,14,TRBV6-6,TRBJ2-5
SVEGTGETYEQY,few,12,TRBV29-1,TRBJ2-7
SVEGLAGQETQY,many,12,TRBV29-1,TRBJ2-5
ALSGGGHNEKLF,few,12,TRBV30,TRBJ1-4
ACSLSANYGYT,.,11,TRBV27,TRBJ1-2
AWSVDSAYEQY,many,11,TRBV30,TRBJ2-7
ASSPTPLAARQGSPGELF,.,18,TRBV7-9,TRBJ2-2
ASSYWASGTDTQY,.,13,TRBV6-5,TRBJ2-3
AWSEGAEAF,many,9,TRBV30,TRBJ1-1
SVEENPYEQY,many,10,TRBV29-1,TRBJ2-7
SVGAAGGYEQY,many,11,TRBV29-1,TRBJ2-7